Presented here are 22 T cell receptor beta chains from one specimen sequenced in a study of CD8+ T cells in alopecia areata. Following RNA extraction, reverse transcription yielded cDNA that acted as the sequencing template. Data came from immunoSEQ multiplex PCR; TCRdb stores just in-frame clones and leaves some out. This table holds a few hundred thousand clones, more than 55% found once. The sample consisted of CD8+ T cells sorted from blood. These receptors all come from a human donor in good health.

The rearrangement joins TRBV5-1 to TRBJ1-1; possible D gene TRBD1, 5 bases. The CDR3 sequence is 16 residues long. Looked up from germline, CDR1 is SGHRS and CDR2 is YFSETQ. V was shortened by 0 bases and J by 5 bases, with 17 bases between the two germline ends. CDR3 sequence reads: CASSLAGRGILTEAFF. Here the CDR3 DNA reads TGCGCCAGCAGCTTGGCGGGGCGGGGGATCCTGACTGAAGCTTTCTTT. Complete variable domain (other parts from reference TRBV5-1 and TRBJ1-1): KAGVTQTPRYLIKTRGQQVTLSCSPISGHRSVSWYQQTPGQGLQFLFEYFSETQRNKGNFPGRFSGRQFSNSRSEMNVSTLELGDSALYLCASSLAGRGILTEAFFGQGTRLTVV.

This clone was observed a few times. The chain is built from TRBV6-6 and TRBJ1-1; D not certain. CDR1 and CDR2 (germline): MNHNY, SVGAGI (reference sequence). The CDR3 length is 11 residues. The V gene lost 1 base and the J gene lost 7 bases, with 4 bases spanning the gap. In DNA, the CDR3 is TGTGCCAGCAGTTACTGGAGTGAAGCTTTCTTT. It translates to CASSYWSEAFF.

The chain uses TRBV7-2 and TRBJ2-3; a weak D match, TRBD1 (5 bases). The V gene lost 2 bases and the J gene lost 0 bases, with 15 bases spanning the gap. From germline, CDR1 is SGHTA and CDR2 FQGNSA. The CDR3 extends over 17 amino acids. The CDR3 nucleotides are TGTGCCAGCAGCTTAAATTCCGGTGGGGCTAGCACAGATACGCAGTATTTT. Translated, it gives CASSLNSGGASTDTQYF.

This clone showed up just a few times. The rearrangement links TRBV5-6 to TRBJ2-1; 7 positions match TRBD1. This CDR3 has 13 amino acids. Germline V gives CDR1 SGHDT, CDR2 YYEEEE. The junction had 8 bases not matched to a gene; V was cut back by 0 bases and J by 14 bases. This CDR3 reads CASSLAPDRVEFF. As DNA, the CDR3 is TGTGCCAGCAGCTTGGCACCCGACAGGGTCGAGTTCTTC.

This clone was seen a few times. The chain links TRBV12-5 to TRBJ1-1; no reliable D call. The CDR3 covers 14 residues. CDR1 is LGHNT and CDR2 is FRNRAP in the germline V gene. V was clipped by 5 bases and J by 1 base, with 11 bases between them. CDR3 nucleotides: TGTGCTAGTGGTCCCACGGACGGGAACACTGAAGCTTTCTTT. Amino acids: CASGPTDGNTEAFF.

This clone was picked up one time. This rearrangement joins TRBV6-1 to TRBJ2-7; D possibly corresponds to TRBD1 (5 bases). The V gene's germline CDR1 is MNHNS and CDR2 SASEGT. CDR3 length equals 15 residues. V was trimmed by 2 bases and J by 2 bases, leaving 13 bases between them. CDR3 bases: TGTGCCAGCAGTGAATCTTGGACACCTACCTACGAGCAGTACTTC. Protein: CASSESWTPTYEQYF.

CDR3 amino acids: CASSEGDQPQHF. The DNA of the CDR3 is TGTGCCAGCAGCGAAGGGGACCAGCCCCAGCATTTT. The genes are TRBV5-4 and TRBJ1-5, with a possible D match to TRBD1 (5 bases). Germline V gene sequence: CDR1 SGHNT, CDR2 YYREEE (reference sequence). The CDR3 consists of 12 residues. V lost 4 bases and J 7 bases, leaving 9 bases between the germline ends.

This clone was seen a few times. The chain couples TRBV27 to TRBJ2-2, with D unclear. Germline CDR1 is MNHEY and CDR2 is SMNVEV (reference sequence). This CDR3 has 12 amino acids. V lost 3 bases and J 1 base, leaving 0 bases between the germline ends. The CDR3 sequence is CASSLNTGELFF. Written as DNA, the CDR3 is TGTGCCAGCAGTTTGAACACCGGGGAGCTGTTTTTT.

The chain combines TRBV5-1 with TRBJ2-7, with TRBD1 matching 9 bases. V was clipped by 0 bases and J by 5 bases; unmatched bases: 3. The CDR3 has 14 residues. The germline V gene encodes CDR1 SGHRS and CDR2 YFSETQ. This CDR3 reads CASSLGTGADEQYF. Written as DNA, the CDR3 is TGCGCCAGCAGCTTGGGGACAGGGGCCGACGAGCAGTACTTC.

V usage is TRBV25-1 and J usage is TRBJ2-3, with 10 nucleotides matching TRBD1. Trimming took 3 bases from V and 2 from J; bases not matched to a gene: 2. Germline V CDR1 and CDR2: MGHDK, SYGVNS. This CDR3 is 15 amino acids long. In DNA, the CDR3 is TGTGCCAGCAGTGAGACAGGGGGCCCCACAGATACGCAGTATTTT. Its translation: CASSETGGPTDTQYF.

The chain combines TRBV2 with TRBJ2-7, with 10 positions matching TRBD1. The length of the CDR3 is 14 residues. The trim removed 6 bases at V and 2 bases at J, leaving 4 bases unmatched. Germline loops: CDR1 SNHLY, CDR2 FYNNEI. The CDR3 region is CASSPGQGPYEQYF. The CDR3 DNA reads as TGTGCCAGCAGCCCGGGACAGGGGCCCTACGAGCAGTACTTC.

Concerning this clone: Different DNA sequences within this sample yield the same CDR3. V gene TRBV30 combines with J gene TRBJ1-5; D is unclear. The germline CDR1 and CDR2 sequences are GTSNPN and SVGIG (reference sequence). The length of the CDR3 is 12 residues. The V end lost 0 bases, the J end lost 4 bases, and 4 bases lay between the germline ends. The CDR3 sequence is CAWSVGNQPQHF. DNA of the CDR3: TGTGCCTGGAGTGTAGGAAATCAGCCCCAGCATTTT.

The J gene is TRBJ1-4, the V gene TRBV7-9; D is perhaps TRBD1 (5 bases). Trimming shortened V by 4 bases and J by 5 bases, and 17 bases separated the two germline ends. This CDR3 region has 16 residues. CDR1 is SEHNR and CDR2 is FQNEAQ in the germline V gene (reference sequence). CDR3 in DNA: TGTGCCAGCAGCTACCCCCTGGGACGGGAAAATGAAAAACTGTTTTTT. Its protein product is CASSYPLGRENEKLFF.

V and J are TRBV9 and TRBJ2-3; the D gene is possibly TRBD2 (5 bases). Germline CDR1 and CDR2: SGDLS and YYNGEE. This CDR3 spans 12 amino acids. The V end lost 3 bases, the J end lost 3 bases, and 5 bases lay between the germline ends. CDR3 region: CASSAGTDTQYF. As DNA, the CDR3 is TGTGCCAGCAGCGCGGGAACAGATACGCAGTATTTT.

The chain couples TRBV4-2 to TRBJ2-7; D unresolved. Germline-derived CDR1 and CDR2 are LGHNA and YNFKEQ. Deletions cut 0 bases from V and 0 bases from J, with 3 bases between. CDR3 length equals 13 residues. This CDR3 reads CASSQDVSYEQYF. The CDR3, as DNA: TGTGCCAGCAGCCAAGATGTCTCCTACGAGCAGTACTTC.

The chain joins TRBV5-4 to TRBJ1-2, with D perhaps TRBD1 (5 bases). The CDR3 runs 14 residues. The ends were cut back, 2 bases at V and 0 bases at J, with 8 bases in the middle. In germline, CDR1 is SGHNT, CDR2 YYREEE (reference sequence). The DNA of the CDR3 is TGTGCCAGCAGCTTCCAGGGAGCTAACTATGGCTACACCTTC. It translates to CASSFQGANYGYTF.

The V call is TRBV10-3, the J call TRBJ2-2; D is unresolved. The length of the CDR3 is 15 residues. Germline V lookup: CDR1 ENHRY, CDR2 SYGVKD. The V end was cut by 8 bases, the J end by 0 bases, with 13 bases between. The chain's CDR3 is CAIGPGQTNTGELFF. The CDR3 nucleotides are TGTGCCATCGGGCCCGGGCAAACGAACACCGGGGAGCTGTTTTTT.

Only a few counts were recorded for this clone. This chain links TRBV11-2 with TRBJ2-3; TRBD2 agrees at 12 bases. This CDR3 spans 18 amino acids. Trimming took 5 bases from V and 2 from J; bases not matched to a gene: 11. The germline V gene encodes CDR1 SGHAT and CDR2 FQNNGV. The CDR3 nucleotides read TGTGCCAGCAGCGAACCCGCGGGACTAGCGGGCTTCACAGATACGCAGTATTTT. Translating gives CASSEPAGLAGFTDTQYF.

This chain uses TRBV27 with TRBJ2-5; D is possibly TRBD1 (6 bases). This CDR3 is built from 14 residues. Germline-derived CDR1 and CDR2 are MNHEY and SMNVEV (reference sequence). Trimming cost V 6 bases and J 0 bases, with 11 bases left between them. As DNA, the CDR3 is TGTGCCAGCAGCCCCGACAGGTACCAAGAGACCCAGTACTTC. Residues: CASSPDRYQETQYF.

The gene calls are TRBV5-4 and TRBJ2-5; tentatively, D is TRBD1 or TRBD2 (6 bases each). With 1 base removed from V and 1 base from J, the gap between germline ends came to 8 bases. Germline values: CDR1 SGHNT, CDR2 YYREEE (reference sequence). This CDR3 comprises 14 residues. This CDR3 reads CASSLRGVQETQYF. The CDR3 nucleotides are TGTGCCAGCAGCTTGAGGGGGGTCCAAGAGACCCAGTACTTC.

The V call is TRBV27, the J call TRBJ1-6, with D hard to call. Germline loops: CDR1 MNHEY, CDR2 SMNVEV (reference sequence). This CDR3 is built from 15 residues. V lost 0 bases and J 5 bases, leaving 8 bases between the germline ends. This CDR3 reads CASSLSSGHNSPLHF. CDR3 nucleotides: TGTGCCAGCAGTTTATCGTCGGGCCATAATTCACCCCTCCACTTT.

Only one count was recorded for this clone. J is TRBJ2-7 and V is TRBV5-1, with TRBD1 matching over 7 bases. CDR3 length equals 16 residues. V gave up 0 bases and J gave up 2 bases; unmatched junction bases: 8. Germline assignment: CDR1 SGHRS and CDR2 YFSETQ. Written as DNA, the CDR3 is TGCGCCAGCAGCTTGGGCCTAGGACAGGAGGCCTACGAGCAGTACTTC. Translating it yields CASSLGLGQEAYEQYF.